Below, 20 T cell receptor beta chains from the same sample are listed, as sequenced in a study of shared clonotypes between healthy human individuals. Positive CCR7 selection of CD45RO-negative cells yielded the naive CD8 cells, and terminally differentiated effector memory CD45RA+ cells were excluded. Sequencing used immunoSEQ multiplex PCR; TCRdb keeps in-frame clones, though not all of them. The sample carries millions of clones, about 95% recorded once. The sample was naive CD8+ T cells sorted from blood. Source of these receptors: a young man in good health.

J is TRBJ2-2 and V is TRBV6-5; either TRBD1 or TRBD2 may supply D (5 bases each). Germline V gene sequence: CDR1 MNHEY, CDR2 SVGAGI. V lost 7 bases to trimming and J lost 4 bases, with 7 bases between them. This CDR3 comprises 12 residues. CDR3 nucleotides: TGTGCCAGCACTGGGGGCACCGGGGAGCTGTTTTTT. This gives the protein CASTGGTGELFF.

V gene TRBV5-1 combines with J gene TRBJ1-1; tentatively, D is TRBD1 (6 bases). V was pared by 2 bases and J by 3 bases, with 14 bases between. Germline V gene data show CDR1 as SGHRS and CDR2 as YFSETQ. There are 15 residues in the CDR3. The CDR3 protein is CASSLSTGRDTEAFF. DNA of the CDR3: TGCGCCAGCAGCTTAAGCACAGGGCGAGACACTGAAGCTTTCTTT.

This clone came up once. This sequence joins TRBV5-4 and TRBJ2-7; 10 bases map to TRBD1. The germline V gene encodes CDR1 SGHNT and CDR2 YYREEE (reference sequence). V was pared by 6 bases and J by 4 bases, with 7 bases of the junction left unmatched. CDR3 length equals 14 residues. The CDR3: CASTRGQGTYEQYF. The CDR3 DNA reads as TGTGCCAGCACTAGGGGACAGGGGACGTACGAGCAGTACTTC.

This chain links TRBV6-5 with TRBJ2-7; TRBD2 matches at 9 bases. V trimming: 8 bases; J trimming: 4 bases; junction bases outside the gene matches: 12. The CDR3 spans 15 residues. Germline loops: CDR1 MNHEY, CDR2 SVGAGI. The CDR3 loop reads CASANLGSGSYEQYF. CDR3 sequence (DNA): TGTGCCAGCGCCAACCTTGGTAGCGGGAGTTACGAGCAGTACTTC.

CDR3 sequence: CASSSPIGLADNTGELFF. In DNA, the CDR3 is TGTGCCAGCAGCTCCCCTATTGGACTAGCCGACAACACCGGGGAGCTGTTTTTT. V is TRBV11-2 and J is TRBJ2-2; 8 bases are a match to TRBD2. Germline V lookup: CDR1 SGHAT, CDR2 FQNNGV. The ends lost 4 bases at V and 2 bases at J; junction bases unmatched: 12. The CDR3 has 18 residues.

V and J are TRBV28 and TRBJ2-2; 7 bases fit TRBD2. With 3 bases clipped from V and 5 bases from J, the junction kept 6 bases outside the gene matches. This CDR3 is 15 amino acids long. CDR1 is MDHEN and CDR2 is SYDVKM in the germline V gene. The CDR3 is CASSFEGEGTGELFF. The CDR3 DNA is TGTGCCAGCAGTTTTGAAGGGGAGGGGACCGGGGAGCTGTTTTTT.

The chain has TRBV7-8 and TRBJ1-1; weak D call: TRBD1 (5 bases). CDR3 length: 16 amino acids. The V gene lost 4 bases and the J gene lost 4 bases, with 19 bases spanning the gap. CDR1 and CDR2 from the germline V gene are SGHVS and FQNEAQ. CDR3 in amino acids: CASSSEGQGAITEAFF. The CDR3 bases are TGTGCCAGCAGCTCGGAGGGTCAGGGAGCGATCACTGAAGCTTTCTTT.

The CDR3 sequence: CASGSGTGGTGNTIYF. In nucleotides, the CDR3 is TGTGCTAGTGGTTCGGGGACAGGGGGAACTGGAAACACCATATATTTT. The chain has TRBV12-5 and TRBJ1-3, with 11 bases lining up with TRBD1. J was trimmed by 2 bases and V by 4 bases; bases with no gene match: 4. The CDR3 covers 16 residues. The germline V gene encodes CDR1 LGHNT and CDR2 FRNRAP.

V is TRBV19 and J is TRBJ1-1, with D perhaps TRBD1 (6 bases). V lost 4 bases to trimming and J lost 4 bases, with 13 bases between them. CDR3 length: 14 residues. CDR1 is LNHDA, CDR2 SQIVND, per germline (reference sequence). CDR3 amino acids: CASSTSGAGTEAFF. The CDR3 nucleotides read TGTGCCAGTAGTACCTCGGGGGCGGGCACTGAAGCTTTCTTT.

The CDR3 DNA sequence: TGTGCCAGCAGTCCTCTTGGGGCGGATACGCAGTATTTT. Translated, it gives CASSPLGADTQYF. The rearrangement links TRBV6-5 to TRBJ2-3; D perhaps matches TRBD1 (5 bases). Looked up from germline, CDR1 is MNHEY and CDR2 is SVGAGI. V was cut by 5 bases and J by 6 bases, with 12 bases left in between. The CDR3 is 13 residues long.

The chain carries TRBV6-6 and TRBJ2-5; D is undetermined. Trimming took off 6 bases at V and 4 bases at J, with 12 bases between the two ends. The V gene's germline CDR1 is MNHNY and CDR2 SVGAGI (reference sequence). The CDR3 extends over 13 amino acids. In DNA, the CDR3 is TGTGCCAGCAGCCCGGAAACGCCAGAGACCCAGTACTTC. This translates into CASSPETPETQYF.

The V and J genes are TRBV27 and TRBJ2-7; possibly TRBD1 for D (6 bases). V was cut by 0 bases and J by 2 bases, with 11 bases left in between. The CDR3 extends over 15 amino acids. Germline V gene sequence: CDR1 MNHEY, CDR2 SMNVEV (reference sequence). Written as DNA, the CDR3 is TGTGCCAGCAGTTTATCGACAGGTCAGCCCTACGAGCAGTACTTC. As protein: CASSLSTGQPYEQYF.

This chain links TRBV6-6 with TRBJ2-7, with D possibly matching TRBD1 (5 bases). The CDR3 runs 12 residues. Germline lookup yields CDR1 MNHNY and CDR2 SVGAGI (reference sequence). V lost 7 bases and J lost 2, with 9 bases in between. CDR3 sequence reads: CASTDRAYEQYF. CDR3 nucleotides: TGTGCCAGCACAGACAGAGCCTACGAGCAGTACTTC.

The chain links TRBV7-9 to TRBJ1-2; the match to TRBD1 covers 9 bases. The CDR3 spans 15 residues. The germline V gene has CDR1 SEHNR and CDR2 FQNEAQ (reference sequence). Trimming removed 5 bases from V and 2 bases from J; junction bases left unmatched: 6. The CDR3 sequence: CASSRPGQGNYGYTF. The DNA for the CDR3 is TGTGCCAGCAGCCGGCCGGGACAGGGAAACTATGGCTACACCTTC.

J is TRBJ2-5 and V is TRBV13; D gene ambiguous. The CDR3 length is 11 residues. CDR1 and CDR2 (germline): PRHDT, FYEKMQ (reference sequence). The V gene lost 5 bases and the J gene lost 4 bases, with 5 bases spanning the gap. CDR3 nucleotide sequence: TGTGCCAGCAGCACCAGAGAGACCCAGTACTTC. It translates to CASSTRETQYF.

Turning to this clone: Other DNA sequences within the sample encode an identical CDR3. The chain combines TRBV5-1 with TRBJ2-7, with TRBD1 as a possible D gene (6 bases). Trimming pared 0 bases from V and 3 bases from J, leaving 10 bases between. In germline, CDR1 is SGHRS, CDR2 YFSETQ. This CDR3 has 14 amino acids. Here the CDR3 DNA reads TGCGCCAGCAGCTTGGAATCAGGGGACTACGAGCAGTACTTC. The encoded protein is CASSLESGDYEQYF.

The chain uses TRBV25-1 and TRBJ2-5; D gene unclear. V lost 3 bases, J lost 5 bases, and 10 bases lay in between. Germline CDR1 reads MGHDK; CDR2 reads SYGVNS. This CDR3 is built from 13 residues. The CDR3 protein is CASSELRGETQYF. CDR3 bases: TGTGCCAGCAGTGAGCTCCGTGGGGAGACCCAGTACTTC.

This clone was seen a handful of times. The J gene is TRBJ1-2, the V gene TRBV7-9; possible D gene TRBD1, 5 bases. There are 13 residues in the CDR3. Between the trimmed V and J ends, which lost 5 bases and 3 bases, there was a span of 10 bases. Germline values: CDR1 SEHNR, CDR2 FQNEAQ (reference sequence). The DNA for the CDR3 is TGTGCCAGCAGCCACCAGGGTGACTATGGCTACACCTTC. Encoded protein: CASSHQGDYGYTF.

This clone occurred once. The chain uses TRBV28 and TRBJ1-5; D is perhaps TRBD1 (6 bases). CDR3 length: 14 amino acids. Between the trimmed V and J ends, which lost 8 bases and 1 base, there was a span of 12 bases. The V gene's germline CDR1 is MDHEN and CDR2 SYDVKM. The CDR3 here is CASEQGRSNQPQHF. CDR3 bases: TGTGCCAGCGAACAGGGTCGGAGCAATCAGCCCCAGCATTTT.

A note on this clone: One end of the junction fails to match germline, which may point to a read error. The V gene is TRBV2, the J gene TRBJ1-1; possible D gene TRBD1, 5 bases. The CDR3 runs 13 residues. In germline, CDR1 is SNHLY, CDR2 FYNNEI. CDR3 amino acids: CASREGGDTEAFF. CDR3 coding DNA: TGTGCCAGCAGGGAAGGAGGGGACACTGAAGCTTTCTTT.